This T cell receptor (beta chain) was documented in a study of T-cell memory formation after mild COVID-19. Overall study context: TCR clusters were mostly donor specific. Study-level results: That cross-reactive memory joined was suggested by some responding clones appearing in pre-infection memory.

This clonotype was found many times. Its antigen is undetermined. UMIs and sample barcodes were carried by the TCR alpha and TCR beta cDNA libraries that 5'RACE produced using constant-segment primers. Via MiXCR, TCRdb re-called the 5' RACE reads, giving one row per CDR3 protein. The top ten clones hold around a fifth of a sample with around 340,000 distinct CDR3 sequences, around an eighth of them seen once. The CDR3 runs 15 residues. Unmatched junction bases numbered 9, after V lost 2 bases and J lost 8 bases. Germline V CDR1 and CDR2: DFQATT, SNEGSKA (reference sequence). The V call is TRBV20-1, the J call TRBJ2-1, with 10 bases aligning to TRBD2. Specimen: PBMCs or a T cell subset sorted from them (not recorded which). The TCR was taken from a man younger than 35 who had mild COVID-19 (a few samples of this study predate the infection). Cell type and time point are not known. CDR3 in amino acids: CSARQASGGWDEQFF. CDR3 bases: TGCAGTGCTAGACAAGCTAGCGGGGGTTGGGATGAGCAGTTCTTC.